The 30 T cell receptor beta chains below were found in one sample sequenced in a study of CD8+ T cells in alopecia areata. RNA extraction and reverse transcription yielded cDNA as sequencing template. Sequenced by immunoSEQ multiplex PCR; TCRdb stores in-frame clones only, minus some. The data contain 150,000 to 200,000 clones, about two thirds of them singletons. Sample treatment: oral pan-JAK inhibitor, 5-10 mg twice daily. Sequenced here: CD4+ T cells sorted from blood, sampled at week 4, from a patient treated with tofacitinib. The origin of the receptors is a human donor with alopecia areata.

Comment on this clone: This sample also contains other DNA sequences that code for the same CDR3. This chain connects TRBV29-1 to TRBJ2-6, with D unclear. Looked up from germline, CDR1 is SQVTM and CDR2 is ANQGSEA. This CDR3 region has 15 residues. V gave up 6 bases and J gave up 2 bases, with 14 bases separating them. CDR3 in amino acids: CSVPNSGAGANVLTF. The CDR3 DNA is TGCAGCGTACCTAATTCGGGCGCTGGGGCCAACGTCCTGACTTTC.

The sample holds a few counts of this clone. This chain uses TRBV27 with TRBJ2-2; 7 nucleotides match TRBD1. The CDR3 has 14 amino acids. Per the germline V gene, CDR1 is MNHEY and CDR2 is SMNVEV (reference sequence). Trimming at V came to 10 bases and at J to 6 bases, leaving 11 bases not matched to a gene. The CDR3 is CAIISTQGAGELFF. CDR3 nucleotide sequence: TGTGCCATTATCTCCACGCAGGGGGCCGGGGAGCTGTTTTTT.

CDR3 nucleotides: TGTGCCAGCAGCTTAGTCGTCTGGGGTTCCTACAATGAGCAGTTCTTC. This gives the protein CASSLVVWGSYNEQFF. The chain has TRBV7-9 and TRBJ2-1; D gene uncertain. Trimming left V 1 base short and J 1 base short, with 11 bases between. Germline V lookup: CDR1 SEHNR, CDR2 FQNEAQ (reference sequence). The CDR3 length is 16 residues.

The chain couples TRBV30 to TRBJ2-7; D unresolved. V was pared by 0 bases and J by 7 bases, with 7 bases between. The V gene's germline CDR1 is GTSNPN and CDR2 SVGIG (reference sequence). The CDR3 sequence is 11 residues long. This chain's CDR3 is CAWSVLQEQYF. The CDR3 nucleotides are TGTGCCTGGAGTGTCCTACAGGAGCAGTACTTC.

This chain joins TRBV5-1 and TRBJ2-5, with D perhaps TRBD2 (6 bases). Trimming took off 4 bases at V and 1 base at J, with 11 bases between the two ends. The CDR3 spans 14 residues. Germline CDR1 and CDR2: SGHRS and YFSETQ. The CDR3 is CASSPSSVQETQYF. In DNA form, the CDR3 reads TGCGCCAGCAGCCCCTCTAGCGTCCAAGAGACCCAGTACTTC.

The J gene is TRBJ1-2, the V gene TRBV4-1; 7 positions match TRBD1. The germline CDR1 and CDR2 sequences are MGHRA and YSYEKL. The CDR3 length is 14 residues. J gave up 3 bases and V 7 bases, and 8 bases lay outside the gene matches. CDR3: CASTPGQSHYGYTF. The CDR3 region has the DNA TGCGCCAGCACCCCGGGACAGTCTCACTATGGCTACACCTTC.

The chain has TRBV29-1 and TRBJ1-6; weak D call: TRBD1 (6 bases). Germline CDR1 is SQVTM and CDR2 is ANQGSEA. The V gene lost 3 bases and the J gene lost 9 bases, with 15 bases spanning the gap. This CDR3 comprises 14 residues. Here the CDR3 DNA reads TGCAGCGTTGAGGTTGGGGGCGCAGGTTCACCCCTCCACTTT. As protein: CSVEVGGAGSPLHF.

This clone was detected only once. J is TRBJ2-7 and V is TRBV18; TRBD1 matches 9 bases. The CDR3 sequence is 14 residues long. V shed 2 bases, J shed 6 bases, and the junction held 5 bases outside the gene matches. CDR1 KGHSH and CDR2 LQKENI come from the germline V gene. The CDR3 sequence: CASSPLDRGGEQYF. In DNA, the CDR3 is TGTGCCAGCTCACCATTGGACAGGGGCGGCGAGCAGTACTTC.

The CDR3 is CASSREYTDTQYF. DNA of the CDR3: TGTGCCAGCAGCCGAGAATACACAGATACGCAGTATTTT. V gene TRBV7-9 combines with J gene TRBJ2-3; no firm D call. This CDR3 comprises 13 residues. V gave up 5 bases and J gave up 2 bases, with 8 bases separating them. Germline V gene lookup returns CDR1 SEHNR and CDR2 FQNEAQ (reference sequence). Complete variable domain (other parts from reference TRBV7-9 and TRBJ2-3): DTGVSQNPRHKITKRGQNVTFRCDPISEHNRLYWYRQTLGQGPEFLTYFQNEAQLEKSRLLSDRFSAERPKGSFSTLEIQRTEQGDSAMYLCASSREYTDTQYFGPGTRLTVL.

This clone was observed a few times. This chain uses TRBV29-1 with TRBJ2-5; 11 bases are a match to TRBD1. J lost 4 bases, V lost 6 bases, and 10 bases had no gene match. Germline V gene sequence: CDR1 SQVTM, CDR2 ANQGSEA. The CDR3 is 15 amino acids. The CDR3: CSVCRTGGLGETQYF. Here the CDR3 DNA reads TGCAGCGTCTGCCGGACAGGGGGCTTGGGAGAGACCCAGTACTTC.

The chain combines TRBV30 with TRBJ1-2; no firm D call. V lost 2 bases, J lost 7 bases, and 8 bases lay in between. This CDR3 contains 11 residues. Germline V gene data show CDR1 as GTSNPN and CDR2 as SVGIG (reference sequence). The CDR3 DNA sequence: TGTGCCTGGAGTCCCCTAATTGGCTACACCTTC. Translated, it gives CAWSPLIGYTF. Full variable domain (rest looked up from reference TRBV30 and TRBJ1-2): SQTIHQWPATLVQPVGSPLSLECTVEGTSNPNLYWYRQAAGRGLQLLFYSVGIGQISSEVPQNLSASRPQDRQFILSSKKLLLSDSGFYLCAWSPLIGYTFGSGTRLTVV.

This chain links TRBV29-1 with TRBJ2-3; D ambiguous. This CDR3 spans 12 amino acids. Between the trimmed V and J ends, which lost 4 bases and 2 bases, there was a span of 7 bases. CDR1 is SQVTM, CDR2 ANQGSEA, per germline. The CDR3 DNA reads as TGCAGCGTTGGTCAGGTCACAGATACGCAGTATTTT. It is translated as CSVGQVTDTQYF.

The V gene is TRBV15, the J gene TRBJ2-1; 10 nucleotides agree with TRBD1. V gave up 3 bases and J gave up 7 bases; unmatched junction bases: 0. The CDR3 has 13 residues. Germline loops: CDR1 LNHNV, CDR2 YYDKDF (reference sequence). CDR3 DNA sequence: TGTGCCACCAGCAGGGACAGGGGGAATGAGCAGTTCTTC. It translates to CATSRDRGNEQFF. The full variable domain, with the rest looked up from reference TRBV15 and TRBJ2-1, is DAMVIQNPRYQVTQFGKPVTLSCSQTLNHNVMYWYQQKSSQAPKLLFHYYDKDFNNEADTPDNFQSRRPNTSFCFLDIRSPGLGDTAMYLCATSRDRGNEQFFGPGTRLTVL.

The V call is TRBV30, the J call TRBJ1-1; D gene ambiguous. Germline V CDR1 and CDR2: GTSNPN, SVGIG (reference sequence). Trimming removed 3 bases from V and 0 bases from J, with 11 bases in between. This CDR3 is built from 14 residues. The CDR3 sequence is CAWRGRGVNTEAFF. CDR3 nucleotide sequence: TGTGCCTGGAGAGGGCGGGGAGTGAACACTGAAGCTTTCTTT.

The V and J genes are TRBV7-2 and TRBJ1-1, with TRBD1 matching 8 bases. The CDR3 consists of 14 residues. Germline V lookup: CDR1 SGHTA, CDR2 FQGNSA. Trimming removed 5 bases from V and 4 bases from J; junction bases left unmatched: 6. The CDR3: CASSPGQGSTEAFF. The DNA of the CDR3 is TGTGCCAGCAGCCCCGGACAGGGTAGCACTGAAGCTTTCTTT.

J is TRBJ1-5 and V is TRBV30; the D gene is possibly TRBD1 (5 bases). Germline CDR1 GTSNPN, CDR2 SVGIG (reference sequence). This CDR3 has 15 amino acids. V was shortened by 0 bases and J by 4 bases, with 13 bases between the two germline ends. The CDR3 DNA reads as TGTGCCTGGAGTGTACTTCAGGGTGGAAATCAGCCCCAGCATTTT. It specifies CAWSVLQGGNQPQHF.

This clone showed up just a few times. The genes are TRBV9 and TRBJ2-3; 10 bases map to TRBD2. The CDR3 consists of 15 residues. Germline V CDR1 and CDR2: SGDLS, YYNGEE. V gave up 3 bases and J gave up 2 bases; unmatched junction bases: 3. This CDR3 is CASSALAGATDTQYF. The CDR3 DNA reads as TGTGCCAGCAGCGCCCTAGCGGGGGCCACAGATACGCAGTATTTT.

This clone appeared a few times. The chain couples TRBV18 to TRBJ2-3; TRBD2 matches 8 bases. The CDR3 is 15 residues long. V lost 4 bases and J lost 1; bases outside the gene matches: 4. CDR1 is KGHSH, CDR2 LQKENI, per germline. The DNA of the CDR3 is TGTGCCAGCTCACGTCAGACTAGCGGCACAGATACGCAGTATTTT. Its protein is CASSRQTSGTDTQYF.

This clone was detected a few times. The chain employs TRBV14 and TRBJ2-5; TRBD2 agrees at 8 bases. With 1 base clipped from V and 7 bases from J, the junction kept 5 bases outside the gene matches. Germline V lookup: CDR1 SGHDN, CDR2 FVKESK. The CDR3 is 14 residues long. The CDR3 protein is CASSQVGGGPTQYF. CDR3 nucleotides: TGTGCCAGCAGCCAAGTCGGCGGGGGGCCGACCCAGTACTTC. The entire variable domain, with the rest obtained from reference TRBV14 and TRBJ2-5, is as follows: EAGVTQFPSHSVIEKGQTVTLRCDPISGHDNLYWYRRVMGKEIKFLLHFVKESKQDESGMPNNRFLAERTGGTYSTLKVQPAELEDSGVYFCASSQVGGGPTQYFGPGTRLLVL.

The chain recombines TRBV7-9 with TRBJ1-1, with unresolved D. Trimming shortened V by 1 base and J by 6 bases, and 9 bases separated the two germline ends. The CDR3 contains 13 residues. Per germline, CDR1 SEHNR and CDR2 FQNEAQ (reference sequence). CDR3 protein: CASSLEGGAEAFF. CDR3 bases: TGTGCCAGCAGCTTAGAAGGTGGAGCTGAAGCTTTCTTT.

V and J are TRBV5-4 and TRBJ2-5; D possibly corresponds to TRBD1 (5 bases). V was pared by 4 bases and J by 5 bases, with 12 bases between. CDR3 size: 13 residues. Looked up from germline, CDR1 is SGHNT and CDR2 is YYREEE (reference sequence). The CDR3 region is CASSLQGPETQYF. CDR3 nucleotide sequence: TGTGCCAGCAGCCTGCAGGGTCCGGAGACCCAGTACTTC.

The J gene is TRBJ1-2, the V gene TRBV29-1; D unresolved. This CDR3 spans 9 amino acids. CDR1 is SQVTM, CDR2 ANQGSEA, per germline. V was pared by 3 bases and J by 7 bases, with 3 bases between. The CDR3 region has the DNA TGCAGCGTTGATAGTGGCTACACCTTC. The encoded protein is CSVDSGYTF.

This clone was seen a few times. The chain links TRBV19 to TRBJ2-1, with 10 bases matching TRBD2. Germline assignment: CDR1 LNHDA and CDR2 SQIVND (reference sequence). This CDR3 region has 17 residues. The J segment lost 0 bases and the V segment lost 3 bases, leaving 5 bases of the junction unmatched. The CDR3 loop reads CASSIKLAGLSYNEQFF. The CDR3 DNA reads TGTGCCAGTAGTATTAAACTAGCGGGGCTCTCCTACAATGAGCAGTTCTTC.

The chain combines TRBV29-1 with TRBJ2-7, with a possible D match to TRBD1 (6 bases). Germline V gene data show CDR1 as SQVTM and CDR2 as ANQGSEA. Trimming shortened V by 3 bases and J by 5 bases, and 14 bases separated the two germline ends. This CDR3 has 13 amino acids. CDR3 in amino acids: CSVDGGAGDEQYF. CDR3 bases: TGCAGCGTTGATGGGGGCGCCGGGGACGAGCAGTACTTC.

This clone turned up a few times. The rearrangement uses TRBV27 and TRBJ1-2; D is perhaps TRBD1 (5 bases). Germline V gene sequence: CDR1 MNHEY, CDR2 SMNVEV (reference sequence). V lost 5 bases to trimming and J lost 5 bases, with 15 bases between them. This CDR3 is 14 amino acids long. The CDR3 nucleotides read TGTGCCAGCAGTATTGATGGGACGGAATATGGCTACACCTTC. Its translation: CASSIDGTEYGYTF.

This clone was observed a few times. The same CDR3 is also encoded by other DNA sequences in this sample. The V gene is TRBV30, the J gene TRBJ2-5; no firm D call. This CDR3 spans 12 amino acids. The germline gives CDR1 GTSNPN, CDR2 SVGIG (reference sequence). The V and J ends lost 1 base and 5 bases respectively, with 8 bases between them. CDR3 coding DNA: TGTGCCTGGAGTGGAGGAGCTGAGACCCAGTACTTC. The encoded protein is CAWSGGAETQYF.

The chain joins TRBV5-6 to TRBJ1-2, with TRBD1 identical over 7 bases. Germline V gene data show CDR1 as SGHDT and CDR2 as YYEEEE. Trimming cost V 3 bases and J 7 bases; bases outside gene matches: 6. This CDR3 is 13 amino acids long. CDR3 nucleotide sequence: TGTGCCAGCAGCTCCAGGGGGATAAGTGGCTACACCTTC. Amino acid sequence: CASSSRGISGYTF.

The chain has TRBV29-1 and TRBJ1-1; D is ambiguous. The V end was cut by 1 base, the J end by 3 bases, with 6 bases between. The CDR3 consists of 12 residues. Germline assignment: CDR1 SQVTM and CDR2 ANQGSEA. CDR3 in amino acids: CSVEGWDTEAFF. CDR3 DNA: TGCAGCGTTGAAGGGTGGGACACTGAAGCTTTCTTT.

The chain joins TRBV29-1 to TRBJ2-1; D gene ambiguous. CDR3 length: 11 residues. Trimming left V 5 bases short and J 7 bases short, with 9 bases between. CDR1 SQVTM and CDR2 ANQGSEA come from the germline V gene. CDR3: CSVSNANEQFF. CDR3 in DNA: TGCAGCGTTTCTAATGCGAATGAGCAGTTCTTC.

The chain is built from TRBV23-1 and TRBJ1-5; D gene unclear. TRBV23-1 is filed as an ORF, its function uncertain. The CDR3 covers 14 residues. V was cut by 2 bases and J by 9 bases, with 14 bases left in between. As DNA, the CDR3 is TGCGCCAGCAGTCAAGGACGGTGCTTTAGGCCCCAGCATTTT. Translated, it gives CASSQGRCFRPQHF.